Listed here are 4 T cell receptor beta chains from one sample, sequenced in a study of early T cells in non-severe SARS-CoV-2 infection. MiXCR was run by TCRdb on the 5' RACE reads, yielding one entry per CDR3 protein. The sample shows roughly 53,000 distinct CDR3 sequences, 9.5% to 15% of them seen only once. This specimen was whole blood, taken at baseline. Receptors were obtained from an adult who was a healthcare worker with PCR-confirmed SARS-CoV-2 infection or an uninfected control (not recorded which).

In its sample, this clonotype was seen once. The rearrangement links TRBV6-2 or TRBV6-3 to TRBJ2-1; D is undetermined. Between the trimmed V and J ends, which lost 5 bases and 8 bases, there was a span of 7 bases. CDR3 length: 11 residues. Germline-derived CDR1 and CDR2 are MNHEY and SVGEGT. The CDR3 region is CASSPRYEQFF. CDR3 DNA: TGTGCCAGCAGTCCCCGTTATGAGCAGTTCTTC.

V and J are TRBV13 and TRBJ2-1; D unclear. This CDR3 contains 20 residues. The V and J ends lost 1 base and 0 bases respectively, with 22 bases between them. Looked up from germline, CDR1 is PRHDT and CDR2 is FYEKMQ (reference sequence). The DNA of the CDR3 is TGTGCCAGCAGCTTAGAGGAAGGCAGGACCCCAATCAGCTCCTACAATGAGCAGTTCTTC. Protein sequence: CASSLEEGRTPISSYNEQFF.

V is TRBV20-1 and J is TRBJ1-3; D remains ambiguous. V dropped 7 bases and J dropped 4 bases, with 17 bases sitting between them. CDR3 length: 14 amino acids. Germline-derived CDR1 and CDR2 are DFQATT and SNEGSKA (reference sequence). CDR3 loop: CSVGSGLAGNTIYF. The CDR3 DNA reads as TGCAGTGTGGGGAGTGGTCTGGCCGGAAACACCATATATTTT.

There are a few counts of this clonotype. The V call is TRBV7-2, the J call TRBJ2-7; the D is unclear. The CDR3 totals 14 residues. Germline V gene sequence: CDR1 SGHTA, CDR2 FQGNSA. The V end lost 4 bases, the J end lost 2 bases, and 12 bases lay between the germline ends. The DNA for the CDR3 is TGTGCCAGCAGCTCCGAACCTCGGCCCTACGAGCAGTACTTC. Translated: CASSSEPRPYEQYF. Supplemented by reference TRBV7-2 and TRBJ2-7, the full variable domain reads GAGVSQSPSNKVTEKGKDVELRCDPISGHTALYWYRQSLGQGLEFLIYFQGNSAPDKSGLPSDRFSAERTGGSVSTLTIQRTQQEDSAVYLCASSSEPRPYEQYFGPGTRLTVT.